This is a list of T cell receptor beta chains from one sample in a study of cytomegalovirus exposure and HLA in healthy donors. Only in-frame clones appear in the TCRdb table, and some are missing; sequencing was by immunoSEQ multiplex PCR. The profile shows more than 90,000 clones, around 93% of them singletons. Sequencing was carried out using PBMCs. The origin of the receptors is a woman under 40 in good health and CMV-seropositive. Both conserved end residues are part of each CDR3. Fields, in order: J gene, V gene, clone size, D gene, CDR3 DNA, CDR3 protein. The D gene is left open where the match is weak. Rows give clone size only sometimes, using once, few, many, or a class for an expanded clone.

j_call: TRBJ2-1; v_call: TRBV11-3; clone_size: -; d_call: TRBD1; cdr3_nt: TGTGCCAGCAGCTTGGGACAGACTGAGCAGTTCTTC; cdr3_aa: CASSLGQTEQFF
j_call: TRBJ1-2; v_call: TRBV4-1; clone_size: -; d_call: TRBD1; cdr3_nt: TGCGCCAGCAGCCAACCCCGGCCACAGGGGGCAGGCTATGGCTACACCTTC; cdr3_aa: CASSQPRPQGAGYGYTF
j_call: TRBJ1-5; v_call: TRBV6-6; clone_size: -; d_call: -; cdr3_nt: TGTGCCAGCAGCTGGGTGGCAGGGGATCAGCCCCAGCATTTT; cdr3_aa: CASSWVAGDQPQHF
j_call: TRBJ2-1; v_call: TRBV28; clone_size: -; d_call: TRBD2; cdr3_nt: TGTGCCAGCAGGCCCGGCGGGGGCTCCTACAATGAGCAGTTCTTC; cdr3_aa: CASRPGGGSYNEQFF
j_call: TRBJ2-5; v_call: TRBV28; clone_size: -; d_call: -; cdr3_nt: TGTGCCAGCAAGCTACTAGTCCAAGAGACCCAGTACTTC; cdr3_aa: CASKLLVQETQYF
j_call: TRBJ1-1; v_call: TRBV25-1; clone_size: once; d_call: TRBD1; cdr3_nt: TGTGCCAGCAGGGAGGGACAGGGGACTGAAGCTTTCTTT; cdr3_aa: CASREGQGTEAFF
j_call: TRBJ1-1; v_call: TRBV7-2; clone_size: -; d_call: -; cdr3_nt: TGTGCCAGCAGCATCTGGGACAATAGGAACACTGAAGCTTTCTTT; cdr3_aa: CASSIWDNRNTEAFF
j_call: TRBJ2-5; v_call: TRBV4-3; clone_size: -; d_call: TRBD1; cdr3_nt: TGCGCCAGCAGCCAAGATGTAGGGACAGCTCAGTACTTC; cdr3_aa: CASSQDVGTAQYF
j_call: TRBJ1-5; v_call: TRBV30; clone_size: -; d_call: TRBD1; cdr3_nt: TGTGCCTGGAGTGTAGGTTCCGTACAGGGGGATCAGCCCCAGCATTTT; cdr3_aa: CAWSVGSVQGDQPQHF
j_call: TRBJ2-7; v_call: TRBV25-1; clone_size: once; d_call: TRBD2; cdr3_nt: TGTGCCAGCCGGTCTAGCGGTTCACAGCAGTACTTC; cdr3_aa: CASRSSGSQQYF
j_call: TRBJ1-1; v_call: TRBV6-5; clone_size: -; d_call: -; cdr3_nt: TGTGCCAGCAGGACCACTGACAGACTGAACACTGAAGCTTTCTTT; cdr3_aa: CASRTTDRLNTEAFF
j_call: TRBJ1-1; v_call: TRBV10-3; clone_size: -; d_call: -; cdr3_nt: TGTGCCATCAGTTTCAAGCCAGGTGACACTGAAGCTTTCTTT; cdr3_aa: CAISFKPGDTEAFF
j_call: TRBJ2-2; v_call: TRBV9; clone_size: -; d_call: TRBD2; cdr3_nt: TGTGCCAGCAGCCCACGGACTAGCGGAATCACCGGGGAGCTGTTTTTT; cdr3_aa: CASSPRTSGITGELFF
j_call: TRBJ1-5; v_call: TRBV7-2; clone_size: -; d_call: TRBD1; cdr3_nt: TGTGCCAGCAGCCGGGGACAGTTTCAGCCCCAGCATTTT; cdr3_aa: CASSRGQFQPQHF
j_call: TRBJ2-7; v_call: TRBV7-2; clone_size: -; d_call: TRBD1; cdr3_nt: TGTGCCAGCAGCTTAGATCCAGGGGGCTACGAGCAGTACTTC; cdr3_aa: CASSLDPGGYEQYF
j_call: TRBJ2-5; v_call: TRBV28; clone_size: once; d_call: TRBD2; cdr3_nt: TGTGCCAGCAGTGTAGCGGGAGGGCGAGAGACCCAGTACTTC; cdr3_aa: CASSVAGGRETQYF
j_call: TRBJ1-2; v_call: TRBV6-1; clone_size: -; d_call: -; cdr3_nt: TGTGCCAGCAAAGTGGAGGACTACACCTTC; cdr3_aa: CASKVEDYTF
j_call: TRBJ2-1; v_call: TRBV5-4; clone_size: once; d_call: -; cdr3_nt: TGTGCCAGCAGCTTGCCGGGGGAGCTCTACAATGAGCAGTTCTTC; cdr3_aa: CASSLPGELYNEQFF
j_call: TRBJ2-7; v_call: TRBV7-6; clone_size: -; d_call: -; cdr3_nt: TGTGCCAGCAGCCGAACAACAGGGTACGAGCAGTACTTC; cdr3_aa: CASSRTTGYEQYF